Given below is one T cell receptor (beta chain) in context. Its matching antigen is unknown. An assay was performed, and its level was deep. The table came from immunoSEQ multiplex PCR; TCRdb's copy has only in-frame clones and leaves some out. The sample carries approximately 810,000 clones, about 92% recorded once. This sample stems from a study of shared clonotypes between healthy human individuals. Study-level findings and limits: Shared across several donors were roughly 5% of the naive CD4 clonotypes. Compared with memory subsets, naive subsets generally had larger estimated richness.

The V gene's germline CDR1 is SEHNR and CDR2 FQNEAQ (reference sequence). The CDR3 sequence is 12 residues long. Trimming shortened V by 1 base and J by 10 bases, and 8 bases separated the two germline ends. CD45RO-negative, CCR7-selected cells formed the naive CD8 fraction, which excluded terminally differentiated effector memory CD45RA+ cells. The sequence derives from a man aged 30 to 39 in good health. The chain carries TRBV7-9 and TRBJ2-1, with TRBD1 as a possible D gene (5 bases). Sequenced sample: naive CD8+ T cells sorted from blood. The chain's CDR3 is CASSLVGVEQFF. For the CDR3, the DNA is TGTGCCAGCAGCTTAGTAGGGGTCGAGCAGTTCTTC.